These 6 T cell receptor beta chains were sequenced from one sample in a study of PD-L1 blockade in urothelial cancer. Data came from immunoSEQ multiplex PCR; TCRdb stores just in-frame clones and leaves some out. Here the sample spans around 50,000 clones, around nine tenths being singletons. Time point indicated: peripheral blood 6 weeks after treatment start. Sequences were derived from PBMCs, sampled around atezolizumab (anti-PD-L1) treatment. Receptor source: a man aged 60 to 75 with urothelial cancer.

The chain couples TRBV29-1 to TRBJ2-7, with TRBD2 matching 12 bases. The V and J ends lost 5 bases and 2 bases, in that order; junction bases with no gene match: 4. Germline CDR1 is SQVTM and CDR2 is ANQGSEA. The CDR3 has 14 residues. The CDR3 loop is CSVTRTSGAYEQYF. For the CDR3, the DNA is TGCAGCGTTACCCGGACTAGCGGGGCCTACGAGCAGTACTTC.

This clone was counted a single time. The chain employs TRBV6-1 and TRBJ2-2; 9 bases agree with TRBD1. Germline CDR1 and CDR2: MNHNS and SASEGT. The CDR3 extends over 15 amino acids. Trimming removed 6 bases from V and 4 bases from J; junction bases left unmatched: 6. Here the CDR3 reads CASSRDRAGTGELFF. In DNA, the CDR3 is TGTGCCAGCAGCCGGGACAGGGCTGGCACCGGGGAGCTGTTTTTT.

The CDR3 loop is CASRTLAGLGDEQFF. The CDR3 bases are TGTGCCAGTAGAACCCTAGCGGGACTTGGCGATGAGCAGTTCTTC. The V and J genes are TRBV19 and TRBJ2-1; TRBD2 matches at 9 bases. The CDR3 consists of 15 residues. Looked up from germline, CDR1 is LNHDA and CDR2 is SQIVND (reference sequence). Losses at the gene ends were 6 bases for V and 8 bases for J; bases not matched to a gene: 11.

The V call is TRBV5-8, the J call TRBJ2-1; TRBD2 matches at 15 bases. The CDR3 spans 19 residues. In germline, CDR1 is SGHTS, CDR2 YDEGEE. Trimming cost V 2 bases and J 0 bases; bases outside gene matches: 6. The CDR3, as DNA: TGTGCCAGCAGCTTTTCGGGACTAGCGGGAGGCCGCTCCTACAATGAGCAGTTCTTC. Its protein is CASSFSGLAGGRSYNEQFF.

The V gene is TRBV5-1, the J gene TRBJ1-5; D is possibly TRBD1 (5 bases). Germline V CDR1 and CDR2: SGHRS, YFSETQ. This CDR3 contains 15 residues. The V and J ends lost 0 bases and 4 bases respectively, with 11 bases between them. CDR3 sequence: CASSLAPGPNQPQHF. The CDR3 DNA follows: TGCGCCAGCAGCTTGGCTCCAGGGCCTAATCAGCCCCAGCATTTT.

This rearrangement joins TRBV19 to TRBJ2-5, with D tentatively TRBD1 (6 bases). The germline V gene encodes CDR1 LNHDA and CDR2 SQIVND (reference sequence). The CDR3 has 14 residues. Trimming pared 3 bases from V and 4 bases from J, leaving 12 bases between. CDR3: CASSIDRWGETQYF. CDR3 bases: TGTGCCAGTAGTATTGACAGGTGGGGAGAGACCCAGTACTTC.